The 30 T cell receptor beta chains given below trace back to one sample, sequenced in a study of blood T cell repertoires in COVID-19. TCRdb's copy holds only in-frame clones and misses some; the assay was immunoSEQ multiplex PCR. The sample has roughly 90,000 clones; roughly 85% are singletons. Sample: peripheral blood. The source is a human donor in a cohort sampled during active COVID-19.

In its sample, this clone was seen once. The chain employs TRBV6-5 and TRBJ1-1; 7 positions match TRBD1. This CDR3 contains 15 residues. The germline V gene encodes CDR1 MNHEY and CDR2 SVGAGI. The J segment lost 0 bases and the V segment lost 6 bases, leaving 7 bases of the junction unmatched. The CDR3 DNA sequence: TGTGCCAGCAGGACAGGGCTCAAGATGAACACTGAAGCTTTCTTT. Amino acid sequence: CASRTGLKMNTEAFF.

By share, this clone ranks as medium-sized. J is TRBJ2-3 and V is TRBV2; TRBD1 matches 10 bases. The germline V gene encodes CDR1 SNHLY and CDR2 FYNNEI. V dropped 11 bases and J dropped 2; count of bases not matched to a gene: 10. The CDR3 extends over 15 amino acids. The CDR3 sequence is CAGKSDRGLTDTQYF. Written as DNA, the CDR3 is TGTGCCGGGAAGAGTGACAGGGGGCTCACAGATACGCAGTATTTT.

The chain uses TRBV7-2 and TRBJ2-5, with D possibly being TRBD1 (5 bases). The CDR3 covers 13 residues. V was trimmed by 5 bases and J by 1 base, leaving 8 bases between them. The germline CDR1 and CDR2 sequences are SGHTA and FQGNSA. DNA of the CDR3: TGTGCCAGCAGCCGACAGTTCCAAGAGACCCAGTACTTC. Protein sequence: CASSRQFQETQYF.

V is TRBV30 and J is TRBJ2-2; perhaps TRBD1 as D (5 bases). Germline values: CDR1 GTSNPN, CDR2 SVGIG (reference sequence). CDR3 size: 16 residues. Deletions cut 2 bases from V and 0 bases from J, with 13 bases between. In DNA form, the CDR3 reads TGTGCCTGGAGTCGACCCGCAGGGACGAACACCGGGGAGCTGTTTTTT. Translated, it gives CAWSRPAGTNTGELFF.

The chain joins TRBV2 to TRBJ2-2, with 7 bases identical to TRBD1. V dropped 5 bases and J dropped 1; count of bases not matched to a gene: 4. The CDR3 runs to 15 residues. Germline CDR1 is SNHLY and CDR2 is FYNNEI. The CDR3 DNA is TGTGCCAGCAGTCCCGGGACAGTGAACACCGGGGAGCTGTTTTTT. Protein: CASSPGTVNTGELFF.

This chain links TRBV7-9 with TRBJ1-1, with no clear D. Per the germline V gene, CDR1 is SEHNR and CDR2 is FQNEAQ (reference sequence). CDR3 length equals 15 residues. Trimming pared 1 base from V and 1 base from J, leaving 10 bases between. As DNA, the CDR3 is TGTGCCAGCAGCTTAGGGTTGGGCTCGAACACTGAAGCTTTCTTT. This encodes CASSLGLGSNTEAFF.

The chain uses TRBV9 and TRBJ2-5, with a weak D call TRBD1 (5 bases). The V gene lost 4 bases and the J gene lost 5 bases, with 15 bases spanning the gap. From germline, CDR1 is SGDLS and CDR2 YYNGEE. This CDR3 has 14 residues. The CDR3 loop is CASSPWGSGETQYF. The CDR3 DNA reads TGTGCCAGCAGCCCGTGGGGATCAGGGGAGACCCAGTACTTC.

The chain recombines TRBV2 with TRBJ2-7; 9 bases map to TRBD2. The J segment lost 0 bases and the V segment lost 8 bases, leaving 8 bases of the junction unmatched. The CDR3 sequence is 15 residues long. CDR1 is SNHLY and CDR2 is FYNNEI in the germline V gene. The CDR3 is CASEGSGGVSYEQYF. In DNA form, the CDR3 reads TGTGCCAGCGAGGGTAGCGGGGGCGTCTCCTACGAGCAGTACTTC.

The chain carries TRBV18 and TRBJ1-3; the D gene is possibly TRBD1 (5 bases). Germline loops: CDR1 KGHSH, CDR2 LQKENI. The CDR3 spans 13 residues. Trimming removed 2 bases at V and 4 bases at J, with 6 bases between. CDR3 nucleotides: TGTGCCAGCTCACCAGGGGCCGGAAACACCATATATTTT. Encoded protein: CASSPGAGNTIYF.

The chain recombines TRBV27 with TRBJ1-5; 10 nucleotides match TRBD1. The J segment lost 0 bases and the V segment lost 6 bases, leaving 5 bases of the junction unmatched. CDR3 length: 16 amino acids. Germline loops: CDR1 MNHEY, CDR2 SMNVEV (reference sequence). The CDR3: CASSPGQGNSNQPQHF. CDR3 nucleotide sequence: TGTGCCAGCAGCCCGGGACAGGGGAATAGCAATCAGCCCCAGCATTTT.

The rearrangement uses TRBV7-3 and TRBJ1-5; D gene uncertain. Germline CDR1 and CDR2: SGHTA and FQGTGA. CDR3 length: 13 amino acids. V shed 5 bases and J shed 7 bases, with 12 bases lying between them. Here the CDR3 reads CASSRGKGQPQHF. The CDR3 DNA follows: TGTGCCAGCAGCAGAGGGAAAGGACAGCCCCAGCATTTT.

This clone came up once. The V call is TRBV7-9, the J call TRBJ2-7; D possibly corresponds to TRBD1 (5 bases). This CDR3 spans 12 amino acids. Germline V gives CDR1 SEHNR, CDR2 FQNEAQ (reference sequence). Trimming removed 4 bases at V and 6 bases at J, with 10 bases between. The CDR3 protein is CASSWGSSEQYF. CDR3 coding DNA: TGTGCCAGCAGCTGGGGCAGTTCCGAGCAGTACTTC.

This chain joins TRBV5-1 and TRBJ2-1; the match to TRBD1 covers 11 bases. Unmatched junction bases numbered 6, after V lost 7 bases and J lost 6 bases. Germline V gives CDR1 SGHRS, CDR2 YFSETQ. CDR3 size: 14 residues. Here the CDR3 DNA reads TGCGCCAGCTTGGGACAGGGGGGTGGCAATGAGCAGTTCTTC. It translates to CASLGQGGGNEQFF.

V is TRBV28 and J is TRBJ1-1; D not certain. The CDR3 is 12 residues long. The germline gives CDR1 MDHEN, CDR2 SYDVKM. Trimming took 3 bases from V and 11 from J, leaving 13 bases between them. CDR3 in DNA: TGTGCCAGCAGTTTGACACCTACTGGCGCTTTCTTT. This codes for CASSLTPTGAFF.

This chain connects TRBV27 to TRBJ2-3; 10 bases align to TRBD2. The CDR3 sequence is 13 residues long. Looked up from germline, CDR1 is MNHEY and CDR2 is SMNVEV (reference sequence). Trimming removed 6 bases from V and 4 bases from J; junction bases left unmatched: 1. CDR3 region: CASRSGGADTQYF. CDR3 DNA: TGTGCCAGCAGAAGCGGGGGGGCAGATACGCAGTATTTT.

The chain links TRBV19 to TRBJ2-2; the match to TRBD2 covers 14 bases. The V gene end was trimmed by 6 bases and the J gene end by 6 bases; junction bases not matched to a gene: 9. Germline V CDR1 and CDR2: LNHDA, SQIVND (reference sequence). The CDR3 runs to 17 residues. The CDR3, as DNA: TGTGCCAGTAGCCCTACCCGGACTAGCGGGGGGCCCGGGGAGCTGTTTTTT. It translates to CASSPTRTSGGPGELFF.

The table lists this clone with a few counts. Other nucleotide sequences in the sample specify the same CDR3. The chain carries TRBV7-9 and TRBJ2-5; a weak D match, TRBD2 (6 bases). The CDR3 consists of 14 residues. Trimming took off 1 base at V and 2 bases at J, with 8 bases between the two ends. Germline V gene data show CDR1 as SEHNR and CDR2 as FQNEAQ (reference sequence). The CDR3 region has the DNA TGTGCCAGCAGCTTAGGCGGGGTTCAAGAGACCCAGTACTTC. Amino acid sequence: CASSLGGVQETQYF.

The CDR3, as DNA: TGTGCCAGCAGCTTAGACGGGACTAGCCTCTACGAGCAGTACTTC. Residues: CASSLDGTSLYEQYF. This chain uses TRBV11-2 with TRBJ2-7; 9 bases line up with TRBD2. There are 15 residues in the CDR3. The V and J ends lost 0 bases and 3 bases, in that order; junction bases with no gene match: 3. The germline V gene encodes CDR1 SGHAT and CDR2 FQNNGV.

V is TRBV19 and J is TRBJ1-1, with a possible D match to TRBD1 (6 bases). Trimming stripped 4 bases from V and 0 bases from J, with 12 bases between. Per the germline V gene, CDR1 is LNHDA and CDR2 is SQIVND (reference sequence). The length of the CDR3 is 15 residues. The CDR3: CASSTGDNMNTEAFF. The CDR3 DNA follows: TGTGCCAGTAGTACAGGGGATAACATGAACACTGAAGCTTTCTTT.

The V and J genes are TRBV5-1 and TRBJ1-3, with 9 bases matching TRBD1. The V segment lost 4 bases and the J segment 3 bases; nucleotides outside the gene matches: 14. The CDR3 is made up of 18 amino acids. Germline V gene sequence: CDR1 SGHRS, CDR2 YFSETQ. The CDR3 sequence is CASSPGQGGIKGGNTIYF. DNA for the CDR3: TGCGCCAGCAGCCCGGGACAGGGTGGAATAAAGGGTGGAAACACCATATATTTT.

The chain is built from TRBV6-4 and TRBJ1-4; D is unresolved. Trimming removed 5 bases at V and 3 bases at J, with 13 bases between. The CDR3 is 15 amino acids. Germline V gene lookup returns CDR1 MRHNA and CDR2 SNTAGT. The CDR3 is CASSPSGGSNEKLFF. CDR3 nucleotide sequence: TGTGCCAGCAGTCCCTCGGGAGGGTCTAATGAAAAACTGTTTTTT.

This clone was recorded at least ten times. The rearrangement uses TRBV2 and TRBJ2-2; a possible D gene is TRBD1 (5 bases). This CDR3 has 14 amino acids. Germline V lookup: CDR1 SNHLY, CDR2 FYNNEI. The V gene lost 6 bases and the J gene lost 2 bases, with 10 bases spanning the gap. The CDR3 sequence is CASSGRGNTGELFF. In DNA, the CDR3 is TGTGCCAGCAGCGGAAGGGGTAACACCGGGGAGCTGTTTTTT.

The CDR3, as DNA: TGTGCCAGCTCACCACCTGGGGGGGGCTTCTATGGCTACACCTTC. Translated, it gives CASSPPGGGFYGYTF. The V and J genes are TRBV18 and TRBJ1-2; a weak D match, TRBD1 (6 bases). CDR3 length: 15 residues. The germline gives CDR1 KGHSH, CDR2 LQKENI. V dropped 0 bases and J dropped 4 bases, with 12 bases sitting between them.

The J gene is TRBJ1-4, the V gene TRBV6-5; D remains unclear. CDR3 length: 14 residues. The V gene lost 1 base and the J gene lost 5 bases, with 8 bases spanning the gap. Germline CDR1 and CDR2: MNHEY and SVGAGI. The DNA of the CDR3 is TGTGCCAGCAGTTACTGGCAGGAAAATGAAAAACTGTTTTTT. Its protein product is CASSYWQENEKLFF.

The chain has TRBV27 and TRBJ1-2; weak D call: TRBD1 (5 bases). Germline V CDR1 and CDR2: MNHEY, SMNVEV (reference sequence). CDR3 length: 15 amino acids. Trimming took off 6 bases at V and 4 bases at J, with 18 bases between the two ends. The CDR3 sequence: CASSLRGRAFYGYTF. As DNA, the CDR3 is TGTGCCAGCAGCTTAAGAGGCAGGGCTTTCTATGGCTACACCTTC.

This chain joins TRBV6-5 and TRBJ2-1, with 8 bases fitting TRBD2. Germline V lookup: CDR1 MNHEY, CDR2 SVGAGI. This CDR3 is 16 amino acids long. The V segment lost 0 bases and the J segment 9 bases; nucleotides outside the gene matches: 10. CDR3 nucleotides: TGTGCCAGCAGTTACTCTGACGGGAGGGCCCTTTTTGAGCAGTTCTTC. Translated, it gives CASSYSDGRALFEQFF.

The V and J genes are TRBV28 and TRBJ2-7; 9 bases match TRBD1. CDR1 and CDR2 from the germline V gene are MDHEN and SYDVKM. This CDR3 contains 12 residues. J was trimmed by 4 bases and V by 10 bases; bases with no gene match: 5. As DNA, the CDR3 is TGTGCCATCCGGGACAGGGCTTACGAGCAGTACTTC. Protein sequence: CAIRDRAYEQYF.

The rearrangement links TRBV14 to TRBJ1-1; 9 nucleotides line up with TRBD1. In germline, CDR1 is SGHDN, CDR2 FVKESK. The CDR3 covers 17 residues. V lost 2 bases and J lost 0; bases outside the gene matches: 7. CDR3 loop: CASSQNRGPHLNTEAFF. For the CDR3, the DNA is TGTGCCAGCAGCCAAAACAGGGGGCCTCACCTGAACACTGAAGCTTTCTTT.

The chain employs TRBV28 and TRBJ1-2, with TRBD1 matching 8 bases. V trimming: 8 bases; J trimming: 6 bases; junction bases outside the gene matches: 11. Looked up from germline, CDR1 is MDHEN and CDR2 is SYDVKM. There are 14 residues in the CDR3. This CDR3 reads CASGKNRGINGYTF. DNA for the CDR3: TGTGCCAGCGGGAAAAACAGGGGGATCAATGGCTACACCTTC.

The CDR3 DNA sequence: TGTGCCAGCTGGGGACAGAATGAAAAACTGTTTTTT. It yields the protein CASWGQNEKLFF. This chain joins TRBV25-1 and TRBJ1-4; 7 nucleotides match TRBD1. The CDR3 covers 12 residues. Germline V CDR1 and CDR2: MGHDK, SYGVNS. V lost 8 bases, J lost 5 bases, and 2 bases stayed unmatched.